Shown below are 21 T cell receptor beta chains from a single sample sequenced in a study of blood T cell repertoires in COVID-19. Measured with immunoSEQ multiplex PCR; TCRdb has only the in-frame clones, and not every one. This sample has about 78,000 clones, with less than 95% found just once. The sequenced sample consisted of peripheral blood. These receptors originate from a woman between 45 and 60 years old in a cohort sampled during active COVID-19.

The gene calls are TRBV2 and TRBJ2-7, with D tentatively TRBD1 (6 bases). Germline lookup yields CDR1 SNHLY and CDR2 FYNNEI. V was cut by 6 bases and J by 5 bases, with 20 bases left in between. This CDR3 has 15 residues. The DNA of the CDR3 is TGTGCCAGCAGCTACAGGGTTATCGGGGTGGACGAGCAGTACTTC. Its translation: CASSYRVIGVDEQYF.

This clone was seen a handful of times. V gene TRBV7-8 combines with J gene TRBJ1-2; the D gene is possibly TRBD1 (5 bases). Trimming cost V 2 bases and J 2 bases, with 12 bases left between them. From germline, CDR1 is SGHVS and CDR2 FQNEAQ. The CDR3 covers 15 residues. The CDR3 sequence is CASSLFQGWNYGYTF. The CDR3 region has the DNA TGTGCCAGCAGCTTATTTCAGGGTTGGAACTATGGCTACACCTTC.

V usage is TRBV6-5 and J usage is TRBJ1-2; D is possibly TRBD1 (6 bases). CDR1 and CDR2 from the germline V gene are MNHEY and SVGAGI. The CDR3 spans 14 residues. Trimming left V 6 bases short and J 5 bases short, with 16 bases between. The CDR3 DNA reads as TGTGCCAGCAGAAAGGAGGGGGGGTCTTATGGCTACACCTTC. The encoded protein is CASRKEGGSYGYTF.

J is TRBJ1-2 and V is TRBV28, with TRBD1 as a possible D gene (5 bases). This CDR3 has 12 residues. Trimming took 9 bases from V and 4 from J, leaving 12 bases between them. Germline-derived CDR1 and CDR2 are MDHEN and SYDVKM. CDR3 residues: CASSRVSYGYTF. The DNA for the CDR3 is TGTGCCAGTTCCAGGGTCTCCTATGGCTACACCTTC.

CDR3 bases: TGTGCCAGCTCACGGGGACAGGGGACGATCTACGAGCAGTACTTC. Translation gives CASSRGQGTIYEQYF. The chain carries TRBV18 and TRBJ2-7, with 10 bases that match TRBD1. Trimming took 4 bases from V and 3 from J; bases not matched to a gene: 6. Germline lookup yields CDR1 KGHSH and CDR2 LQKENI. The CDR3 is made up of 15 amino acids.

This chain joins TRBV6-5 and TRBJ1-1; TRBD1 matches at 9 bases. The CDR3 length is 15 residues. V lost 8 bases and J lost 4; bases outside the gene matches: 11. The germline gives CDR1 MNHEY, CDR2 SVGAGI. The CDR3 reads CASHEGQGEATEAFF. The DNA of the CDR3 is TGTGCCAGCCATGAGGGACAGGGAGAGGCCACTGAAGCTTTCTTT.

The V gene is TRBV5-1, the J gene TRBJ1-1; D remains unclear. CDR3 length: 13 amino acids. Trimming cost V 4 bases and J 1 base, with 8 bases left between them. CDR1 SGHRS and CDR2 YFSETQ come from the germline V gene. The CDR3 is CASSQYRNTEAFF. CDR3 coding DNA: TGCGCCAGCAGCCAATACAGGAACACTGAAGCTTTCTTT.

The chain links TRBV5-6 to TRBJ2-7; tentative D call: TRBD2 (6 bases). Looked up from germline, CDR1 is SGHDT and CDR2 is YYEEEE. V dropped 2 bases and J dropped 3 bases, with 12 bases sitting between them. The CDR3 covers 14 residues. Here the CDR3 reads CASSLGGANYEQYF. CDR3 nucleotides: TGTGCCAGCAGCTTAGGAGGGGCCAACTACGAGCAGTACTTC.

In its sample, this clone was seen a few times. V gene TRBV19 combines with J gene TRBJ2-1; tentative D call: TRBD2 (5 bases). The CDR3 is 13 residues long. Germline values: CDR1 LNHDA, CDR2 SQIVND (reference sequence). Trimming stripped 6 bases from V and 6 bases from J, with 12 bases between. CDR3 sequence: CASSERDFNEQFF. CDR3 DNA sequence: TGTGCCAGTAGCGAACGGGATTTCAATGAGCAGTTCTTC.

The gene calls are TRBV10-2 and TRBJ2-5; D perhaps matches TRBD1 (6 bases). CDR1 is WSHSY and CDR2 is SAAADI in the germline V gene. This CDR3 comprises 12 residues. V shed 7 bases and J shed 2 bases, with 8 bases lying between them. The CDR3 bases are TGCGCCAGCACTACAGGGCAAGAGACCCAGTACTTC. Its translation is CASTTGQETQYF.

The chain combines TRBV2 with TRBJ2-7; D possibly corresponds to TRBD2 (5 bases). V lost 7 bases and J 5 bases, leaving 18 bases between the germline ends. The CDR3 is made up of 14 amino acids. CDR1 and CDR2 (germline): SNHLY, FYNNEI. CDR3 DNA: TGTGCCAGCATTCGGGAAAGGTCCGGACACGAGCAGTACTTC. It yields the protein CASIRERSGHEQYF.

The chain carries TRBV10-3 and TRBJ2-2; 8 bases match TRBD2. J lost 4 bases, V lost 5 bases, and 9 bases had no gene match. The V gene's germline CDR1 is ENHRY and CDR2 SYGVKD. The CDR3 is 16 residues long. The CDR3 sequence: CAISQPGLAGTGELFF. The CDR3 nucleotides are TGTGCCATCAGTCAACCGGGGCTAGCGGGCACCGGGGAGCTGTTTTTT.

This clone was seen repeatedly, ten times or more. The rearrangement links TRBV7-2 to TRBJ2-3; TRBD2 aligns across 8 bases. The germline CDR1 and CDR2 sequences are SGHTA and FQGNSA. The CDR3 spans 14 residues. Trimming at V came to 7 bases and at J to 3 bases, leaving 6 bases not matched to a gene. CDR3 sequence reads: CASTGRGATDTQYF. CDR3 coding DNA: TGTGCCAGCACCGGGCGGGGGGCAACAGATACGCAGTATTTT.

The DNA for the CDR3 is TGCGCCAGCAGCTTGGGGGACTCTACAACAGATACGCAGTATTTT. Its translation is CASSLGDSTTDTQYF. The chain couples TRBV5-1 to TRBJ2-3, with D possibly being TRBD2 (6 bases). The CDR3 has 15 residues. Trimming removed 0 bases at V and 3 bases at J, with 11 bases between. Germline V gene sequence: CDR1 SGHRS, CDR2 YFSETQ.

This rearrangement joins TRBV7-8 to TRBJ1-5, with TRBD1 matching 8 bases. This CDR3 comprises 15 residues. The trim removed 1 base at V and 7 bases at J, leaving 6 bases unmatched. In germline, CDR1 is SGHVS, CDR2 FQNEAQ. The CDR3 loop is CASSLDQGAEQPQHF. The CDR3 DNA reads TGTGCCAGCAGCTTAGACCAGGGGGCTGAACAGCCCCAGCATTTT.

The J gene is TRBJ2-1, the V gene TRBV5-4; unclear D gene. Germline CDR1 is SGHNT and CDR2 is YYREEE (reference sequence). The CDR3 is 15 residues long. The V and J ends lost 0 bases and 0 bases respectively, with 7 bases between them. CDR3 amino acids: CASSLGGSSYNEQFF. CDR3 nucleotides: TGTGCCAGCAGCTTGGGAGGAAGCTCCTACAATGAGCAGTTCTTC.

This rearrangement joins TRBV19 to TRBJ1-5; no reliable D call. Germline V gives CDR1 LNHDA, CDR2 SQIVND (reference sequence). There are 14 residues in the CDR3. Trimming stripped 7 bases from V and 2 bases from J, with 12 bases between. For the CDR3, the DNA is TGTGCCAGTACCCCTCCCGGGGGCAATCAGCCCCAGCATTTT. The encoded protein is CASTPPGGNQPQHF.

The chain joins TRBV3-1 (or the pseudogene TRBV3-2) to TRBJ1-1, with D perhaps matching TRBD1 (6 bases). The V end lost 1 base, the J end lost 11 bases, and 14 bases lay between the germline ends. Looked up from germline, CDR1 is LGHDT and CDR2 is YNNKEL (reference sequence). The CDR3 runs to 13 residues. The CDR3 loop is CASSQGHGRGAFF. DNA of the CDR3: TGTGCCAGCAGCCAAGGTCACGGCAGGGGCGCTTTCTTT.

The table lists this clone with a few counts. The chain uses TRBV9 and TRBJ2-5; 12 bases agree with TRBD2. This CDR3 comprises 16 residues. V trimming: 4 bases; J trimming: 2 bases; junction bases outside the gene matches: 6. Germline CDR1 SGDLS, CDR2 YYNGEE. DNA for the CDR3: TGTGCCAGCAGCCTCGGACTAGCGGGGACTCAAGAGACCCAGTACTTC. Residues: CASSLGLAGTQETQYF.

The gene calls are TRBV19 and TRBJ1-1, with no clear D. From germline, CDR1 is LNHDA and CDR2 SQIVND (reference sequence). This CDR3 region has 13 residues. Trimming left V 11 bases short and J 1 base short, with 14 bases between. This CDR3 is CASSRGWNTEAFF. Here the CDR3 DNA reads TGTGCCTCTAGCCGGGGATGGAACACTGAAGCTTTCTTT.

The chain combines TRBV18 with TRBJ1-5, with D possibly being TRBD1 (5 bases). The CDR3 consists of 15 residues. Trimming removed 2 bases at V and 3 bases at J, with 11 bases between. Germline V gene data show CDR1 as KGHSH and CDR2 as LQKENI. The CDR3 sequence is CASSPSSGNNQPQHF. CDR3 coding DNA: TGTGCCAGCTCACCATCCTCAGGGAACAATCAGCCCCAGCATTTT.